Shown below are 27 T cell receptor beta chains from a single sample sequenced in a study of T cell repertoires in cytomegalovirus infection (dated by TCRdb to 2018 to 2020). Sequenced on an Illumina HiSeq 1500. The public sequencing data were trimmed at Q25 with fastp and processed into clonotypes with MiXCR by TCRdb, which kept only in-frame beta chains. Every distinct CDR3 protein forms one entry, paired with its most common genes and DNA. In all, the sample holds hundreds of thousands of distinct CDR3 sequences, and around 18% of those were seen once. The ten top clones hold approximately 8% of the sample. The sample taken for sequencing was PBMCs. These receptors originate from a human donor in good health (CMV status not recorded). Some clones in this sample may be carry-over from other donors' samples.

This clonotype appeared many times. V and J are TRBV7-9 and TRBJ2-7; 7 bases fit TRBD2. There are 15 residues in the CDR3. The V gene's germline CDR1 is SEHNR and CDR2 FQNEAQ (reference sequence). The ends lost 5 bases at V and 10 bases at J; junction bases unmatched: 17. CDR3 sequence reads: CASSHQRAGPYSQYF. In DNA form, the CDR3 reads TGTGCCAGCAGCCACCAGAGAGCGGGACCCTATTCTCAGTACTTC.

This clonotype was seen a few times. The genes are TRBV19 and TRBJ2-2; 8 bases fit TRBD2. Germline V CDR1 and CDR2: LNHDA, SQIVND (reference sequence). This CDR3 is built from 16 residues. V dropped 4 bases and J dropped 1; count of bases not matched to a gene: 5. The CDR3 nucleotides read TGTGCCAGTAGTACCCGGACTAGCAGGAACACCGGGGAGCTGTTTTTT. Its translation is CASSTRTSRNTGELFF.

This chain connects TRBV15 to TRBJ2-5; 8 nucleotides match TRBD2. V lost 3 bases to trimming and J lost 4 bases; unmatched junction nucleotides: 13. Germline V gives CDR1 LNHNV, CDR2 YYDKDF (reference sequence). This CDR3 is 17 amino acids long. Here the CDR3 DNA reads TGTGCCACCAGCAGTCGTGCCGGCGGGAGGTTTGTAGAGACCCAGTACTTC. Amino acid sequence: CATSSRAGGRFVETQYF.

This rearrangement joins TRBV2 to TRBJ2-1; 9 bases agree with TRBD2. Per germline, CDR1 SNHLY and CDR2 FYNNEI. Trimming took 7 bases from V and 0 from J; bases not matched to a gene: 7. This CDR3 has 16 residues. Written as DNA, the CDR3 is TGTGCCAGCAAGCGGGGGGCCCGGAGCTCCTACAATGAGCAGTTCTTC. This sequence encodes CASKRGARSSYNEQFF.

There are many counts of this clonotype. V gene TRBV5-4 combines with J gene TRBJ2-7; D may be TRBD1 (6 bases). V gave up 4 bases and J gave up 7 bases, with 27 bases separating them. In germline, CDR1 is SGHNT, CDR2 YYREEE (reference sequence). This CDR3 has 17 amino acids. CDR3 residues: CASSIPPGQGAWGEQYF. In nucleotides, the CDR3 is TGTGCCAGCAGCATACCTCCGGGACAAGGGGCGTGGGGGGAGCAGTACTTC.

V gene TRBV12-5 combines with J gene TRBJ1-1; a weak D match, TRBD1 (6 bases). This CDR3 is built from 15 residues. V was clipped by 0 bases and J by 1 base, with 9 bases between them. Germline values: CDR1 LGHNT, CDR2 FRNRAP. For the CDR3, the DNA is TGTGCTAGTGGTTTGGTAACAGGGAGGAACACTGAAGCTTTCTTT. Translating it yields CASGLVTGRNTEAFF. The whole variable domain, remainder taken from reference TRBV12-5 and TRBJ1-1, is DARVTQTPRHKVTEMGQEVTMRCQPILGHNTVFWYRQTMMQGLELLAYFRNRAPLDDSGMPKDRFSAEMPDATLATLKIQPSEPRDSAVYFCASGLVTGRNTEAFFGQGTRLTVV.

This clonotype has more than one count but fewer than ten. The chain employs TRBV7-9 and TRBJ2-1; TRBD2 might be the D (6 bases). V lost 3 bases and J lost 7, with 16 bases in between. The CDR3 sequence is 15 residues long. CDR1 is SEHNR and CDR2 is FQNEAQ in the germline V gene (reference sequence). CDR3 DNA: TGTGCCAGCAGCTTTAGCGGAACCAGAGAAAATGAGCAGTTCTTC. It yields the protein CASSFSGTRENEQFF. Variable domain in full (rest from reference TRBV7-9 and TRBJ2-1): DTGVSQNPRHKITKRGQNVTFRCDPISEHNRLYWYRQTLGQGPEFLTYFQNEAQLEKSRLLSDRFSAERPKGSFSTLEIQRTEQGDSAMYLCASSFSGTRENEQFFGPGTRLTVL.

This clonotype appeared a few times. This chain joins TRBV12-3 or TRBV12-4 and TRBJ2-5; D is possibly TRBD2 (7 bases). CDR3 length: 17 residues. V was cut by 8 bases and J by 2 bases, with 24 bases left in between. CDR3 loop: CASWGPWEGDVQETQYF. CDR3 bases: TGTGCCAGCTGGGGGCCCTGGGAGGGGGACGTACAAGAGACCCAGTACTTC.

There are many counts of this clonotype. The rearrangement links TRBV7-2 to TRBJ1-3; D gene unclear. Germline V gene lookup returns CDR1 SGHTA and CDR2 FQGNSA. CDR3 size: 14 residues. V was cut by 7 bases and J by 0 bases, with 10 bases left in between. The CDR3 DNA reads TGTGCCAGCAAGGGCATAAGCTCTGGAAACACCATATATTTT. It specifies CASKGISSGNTIYF.

Note on this clonotype: This sequence may be a read error, since a much larger clone differs from it by one base. The chain joins TRBV7-2 to TRBJ2-7, with 14 positions matching TRBD2. Trimming took 3 bases from V and 5 from J; bases not matched to a gene: 6. Germline V gives CDR1 SGHTA, CDR2 FQGNSA. CDR3 length equals 16 residues. The CDR3 bases are TGTGCCAGCAGCTTCGGACTAGCGGGGGGTTCCCACGAGCAGTACTTC. Residues: CASSFGLAGGSHEQYF.

The chain uses TRBV4-1 and TRBJ1-1, with a possible D match to TRBD1 (5 bases). V dropped 6 bases and J dropped 1 base, with 12 bases sitting between them. The germline CDR1 and CDR2 sequences are MGHRA and YSYEKL. The CDR3 spans 14 residues. CDR3 protein: CASSLPGQNTEAFF. The CDR3 DNA reads as TGCGCCAGCAGTCTTCCTGGACAGAACACTGAAGCTTTCTTT.

This sequence joins TRBV5-4 and TRBJ2-7; 10 bases match TRBD2. The V and J ends lost 3 bases and 7 bases, in that order; junction bases with no gene match: 7. The CDR3 extends over 14 amino acids. The germline CDR1 and CDR2 sequences are SGHNT and YYREEE (reference sequence). The CDR3 region has the DNA TGTGCCAGCAGCTCAGCGGGAGGGCCGCGGGAGCAGTACTTC. Translation gives CASSSAGGPREQYF.

V gene TRBV5-6 combines with J gene TRBJ1-2, with no clear D. Germline V gene sequence: CDR1 SGHDT, CDR2 YYEEEE. This CDR3 region has 15 residues. V gave up 2 bases and J gave up 2 bases, with 13 bases separating them. CDR3 DNA sequence: TGTGCCAGCAGCTTAAACCGGAGACTGAACTATGGCTACACCTTC. Its protein is CASSLNRRLNYGYTF.

This clonotype was counted at least ten times. The V call is TRBV7-2, the J call TRBJ2-7, with TRBD2 identical over 8 bases. V trimming: 2 bases; J trimming: 2 bases; junction bases outside the gene matches: 5. From germline, CDR1 is SGHTA and CDR2 FQGNSA. The CDR3 contains 15 residues. CDR3 DNA sequence: TGTGCCAGCAGCTTATCATTAGCGGGACCCTACGAGCAGTACTTC. Translating gives CASSLSLAGPYEQYF.

V gene TRBV12-3 or TRBV12-4 combines with J gene TRBJ2-5, with D possibly matching TRBD2 (6 bases). The length of the CDR3 is 15 residues. Deletions cut 3 bases from V and 1 base from J, with 12 bases between. This chain's CDR3 is CASSFPGVFQETQYF. In DNA form, the CDR3 reads TGTGCCAGCAGTTTCCCGGGGGTCTTCCAAGAGACCCAGTACTTC.

This clonotype was picked up many times. J is TRBJ1-6 and V is TRBV7-2, with 9 nucleotides matching TRBD1. The V gene end was trimmed by 5 bases and the J gene end by 9 bases; junction bases not matched to a gene: 8. Per the germline V gene, CDR1 is SGHTA and CDR2 is FQGNSA. CDR3 length: 15 amino acids. As DNA, the CDR3 is TGTGCCAGCAGCCAAAAACAGGGGGCGAGTTCACCCCTCCACTTT. This translates into CASSQKQGASSPLHF.

This clonotype came up a few times. The gene calls are TRBV9 and TRBJ2-7, with 10 bases matching TRBD2. Trimming cost V 3 bases and J 3 bases; bases outside gene matches: 3. This CDR3 comprises 14 residues. Germline CDR1 is SGDLS and CDR2 is YYNGEE. CDR3 residues: CASSATSGVYEQYF. Written as DNA, the CDR3 is TGTGCCAGCAGCGCCACTAGCGGGGTCTACGAGCAGTACTTC.

The rearrangement uses TRBV6-5 and TRBJ2-3, with D perhaps given as TRBD1 or TRBD2 (5 bases each). Trimming shortened V by 2 bases and J by 4 bases, and 10 bases separated the two germline ends. The CDR3 spans 14 residues. The germline V gene has CDR1 MNHEY and CDR2 SVGAGI. CDR3 in amino acids: CASSYGTLPDTQYF. DNA of the CDR3: TGTGCCAGCAGTTACGGGACCCTCCCAGATACGCAGTATTTT.

This clonotype was seen many times. The chain combines TRBV4-1 with TRBJ1-2, with D perhaps matching TRBD1 (6 bases). CDR3 length: 16 residues. Trimming shortened V by 2 bases and J by 5 bases, and 18 bases separated the two germline ends. Germline V gives CDR1 MGHRA, CDR2 YSYEKL. This chain's CDR3 is CASSQTRGGGTYGYTF. The CDR3 DNA reads as TGCGCCAGCAGCCAAACCCGGGGAGGGGGGACGTATGGCTACACCTTC.

This clonotype has only a few counts. The chain employs TRBV6-6 and TRBJ2-5; 9 positions agree with TRBD1. Germline V lookup: CDR1 MNHNY, CDR2 SVGAGI (reference sequence). With V trimmed by 3 bases and J by 6 bases, 5 bases remained unmatched. The length of the CDR3 is 14 residues. CDR3 residues: CASSYSDRGKTQYF. The CDR3 DNA sequence: TGTGCCAGCAGTTATTCGGACAGGGGCAAGACCCAGTACTTC.

The table lists this clonotype with a few counts. The chain employs TRBV6-1 and TRBJ2-5; the D is unclear. This CDR3 has 16 amino acids. V lost 2 bases and J lost 2, with 15 bases in between. Per germline, CDR1 MNHNS and CDR2 SASEGT. This chain's CDR3 is CASSEYRSVQQETQYF. The CDR3 bases are TGTGCCAGCAGTGAATATAGGTCTGTACAACAAGAGACCCAGTACTTC.

This clonotype was detected a few times. The chain couples TRBV19 to TRBJ1-5; D not resolved. The length of the CDR3 is 14 residues. V was trimmed by 2 bases and J by 0 bases, leaving 5 bases between them. The germline V gene has CDR1 LNHDA and CDR2 SQIVND (reference sequence). Written as DNA, the CDR3 is TGTGCCAGTAGTATAATGGATAGCAATCAGCCCCAGCATTTT. Protein product: CASSIMDSNQPQHF.

The rearrangement uses TRBV6-8 and TRBJ2-6, with D uncertain. The CDR3 runs 17 residues. V was clipped by 7 bases and J by 2 bases, with 18 bases between them. CDR1 is MNHGY and CDR2 is SAAAGT in the germline V gene. The CDR3 loop reads CASTQLPRPPGANVLTF. CDR3 coding DNA: TGTGCCAGCACCCAACTTCCTCGGCCCCCTGGGGCCAACGTCCTGACTTTC.

The chain recombines TRBV6-2 or TRBV6-3 with TRBJ2-7, with TRBD2 matching over 7 bases. CDR3 length: 15 amino acids. Per germline, CDR1 MNHEY and CDR2 SVGEGT. V lost 0 bases, J lost 2 bases, and 4 bases stayed unmatched. The CDR3 spells CASSYSLAPTYEQYF. The DNA of the CDR3 is TGTGCCAGCAGTTACTCACTAGCGCCTACCTACGAGCAGTACTTC.

V gene TRBV7-6 combines with J gene TRBJ1-1; D is possibly TRBD1 (5 bases). Trimming shortened V by 5 bases and J by 2 bases, and 12 bases separated the two germline ends. The CDR3 spans 14 residues. Germline-derived CDR1 and CDR2 are SGHVS and FNYEAQ. The CDR3 reads CASSRRVGNTEAFF. Here the CDR3 DNA reads TGTGCCAGCAGCCGCAGGGTAGGCAACACTGAAGCTTTCTTT.

This clonotype was counted ten times or more. The rearrangement links TRBV7-2 to TRBJ2-5; D is ambiguous. V was cut by 5 bases and J by 7 bases, with 8 bases left in between. This CDR3 has 11 residues. Germline assignment: CDR1 SGHTA and CDR2 FQGNSA. The CDR3 DNA reads TGTGCCAGCAGCCCGGCGAGGACCCAGTACTTC. Translation: CASSPARTQYF.

The rearrangement joins TRBV7-9 to TRBJ2-7; 10 bases agree with TRBD2. Trimming cost V 5 bases and J 3 bases; bases outside gene matches: 4. The CDR3 loop spans 14 amino acids. The germline V gene encodes CDR1 SEHNR and CDR2 FQNEAQ (reference sequence). The DNA for the CDR3 is TGTGCCAGCAGCAAGCGGACTAGCGGCTACGAGCAGTACTTC. Translated: CASSKRTSGYEQYF.